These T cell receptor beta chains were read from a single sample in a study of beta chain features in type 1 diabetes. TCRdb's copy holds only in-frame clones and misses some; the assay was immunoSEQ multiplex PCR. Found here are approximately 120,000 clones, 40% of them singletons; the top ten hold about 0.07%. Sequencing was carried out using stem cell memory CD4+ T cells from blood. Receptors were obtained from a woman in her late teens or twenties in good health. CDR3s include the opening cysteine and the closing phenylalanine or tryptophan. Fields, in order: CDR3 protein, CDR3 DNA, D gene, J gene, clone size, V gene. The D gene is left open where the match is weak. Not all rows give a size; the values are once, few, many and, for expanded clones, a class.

CASSLVGGTYNEQFF TGTGCCAGCAGCTTAGTAGGAGGTACCTACAATGAGCAGTTCTTC . TRBJ2-1 . TRBV11-3
CASSLGANYGYTF TGTGCCAGCAGTCTAGGGGCTAACTATGGCTACACCTTC . TRBJ1-2 few TRBV6-4
CASSSGHSASPYEQYF TGCGCCAGCAGCTCCGGACATTCAGCGTCCCCCTACGAGCAGTACTTC . TRBJ2-7 few TRBV5-1
CSVDRGPYEQYF TGCAGCGTTGACAGGGGGCCCTACGAGCAGTACTTC TRBD1 TRBJ2-7 few TRBV29-1
CASSPPDSGRFYNEQFF TGTGCCAGCTCACCACCGGATAGCGGGAGGTTCTACAATGAGCAGTTCTTC TRBD2 TRBJ2-1 few TRBV18
CASSLTGGATDTQYF TGCGCCAGCAGCTTGACAGGGGGAGCCACAGATACGCAGTATTTT TRBD1 TRBJ2-3 . TRBV5-1
CASSHERDKDEQFF TGTGCCAGCAGTCACGAGCGGGATAAGGATGAGCAGTTCTTC TRBD2 TRBJ2-1 few TRBV28
CAWSVQLNYGYTF TGTGCCTGGAGTGTACAGTTAAACTATGGCTACACCTTC . TRBJ1-2 . TRBV30
CASRGSSGSYEQYF TGTGCCAGCCGGGGCTCTAGCGGTTCCTACGAGCAGTACTTC TRBD2 TRBJ2-7 . TRBV6-6
CASSPRDRPNEKLFF TGCGCCAGCAGCCCCCGCGACAGACCCAATGAAAAACTGTTTTTT . TRBJ1-4 . TRBV4-1
CASKPLQGLKDEQFF TGCGCCAGCAAACCTCTGCAGGGCCTGAAGGATGAGCAGTTCTTC . TRBJ2-1 . TRBV4-3
CSARQGGSYEQYF TGCAGCGCCCGACAGGGGGGAAGCTACGAGCAGTACTTC TRBD1 TRBJ2-7 . TRBV29-1
CASSGDSRGTQYF TGTGCCAGCAGCGGGGACAGTCGGGGTACGCAGTATTTT TRBD1 TRBJ2-3 . TRBV28
CASSDTSTGFYGYTF TGCGCCAGCAGCGATACCTCGACAGGATTCTATGGCTACACCTTC . TRBJ1-2 . TRBV4-3
CSALRGAEAFF TGCAGTGCGCTGCGGGGGGCTGAAGCTTTCTTT . TRBJ1-1 few TRBV20-1
CATSRAQYRGQETQYF TGTGCCACCAGCAGAGCTCAATACAGGGGCCAAGAGACCCAGTACTTC TRBD1 TRBJ2-5 . TRBV15
CASSFTSSNYGYTF TGTGCCAGCAGTTTTACGAGTTCTAACTATGGCTACACCTTC . TRBJ1-2 few TRBV27
CAWGPPLIYGYTF TGTGCCTGGGGGCCCCCCCTGATCTATGGCTACACCTTC . TRBJ1-2 . TRBV30
CASIPSIDDEQFF TGTGCCAGCATACCTAGCATAGACGATGAGCAGTTCTTC . TRBJ2-1 . TRBV2
CASSLIEGFGGAGYTF TGTGCCAGCAGCTTAATAGAAGGGTTCGGAGGGGCCGGCTACACCTTC . TRBJ1-2 . TRBV7-9
CASSVRGDRGGETQYF TGTGCCAGCAGCGTCAGGGGGGACAGGGGAGGGGAAACCCAGTACTTC TRBD1 TRBJ2-5 . TRBV9
CASRVGQGRYGYTF TGTGCCAGCAGAGTTGGACAGGGGCGCTATGGCTACACCTTC TRBD1 TRBJ1-2 few TRBV28
CASSIVPGASGYTF TGTGCCAGTAGTATAGTCCCAGGCGCGAGTGGCTACACCTTC . TRBJ1-2 few TRBV19
CASSLIPRESIYNEQFF TGTGCCAGCAGCTTAATTCCGCGGGAGAGTATCTACAATGAGCAGTTCTTC TRBD2 TRBJ2-1 . TRBV7-9
CSVGGGPLGNEQFF TGCAGCGTTGGGGGAGGACCCTTAGGCAATGAGCAGTTCTTC . TRBJ2-1 . TRBV29-1
CASSPVAGAQGGYGYTF TGTGCCAGCTCACCAGTTGCGGGGGCGCAAGGAGGCTATGGCTACACCTTC . TRBJ1-2 few TRBV18
CASSLTLASGIQETQYF TGTGCCAGCAGCTTAACGTTGGCTAGCGGGATTCAGGAGACCCAGTACTTC TRBD2 TRBJ2-5 few TRBV7-3
CASTDMANTGELFF TGCGCCAGCACTGACATGGCGAACACCGGGGAGCTGTTTTTT . TRBJ2-2 . TRBV5-1
CASSPDQAETQYF TGTGCCAGCTCACCTGATCAGGCGGAGACCCAGTACTTC . TRBJ2-5 . TRBV18
CASSLLSSGSSEQYF TGTGCCAGCAGTTTATTGTCTAGCGGGAGCTCCGAGCAGTACTTC TRBD2 TRBJ2-7 . TRBV27
CAIRQVMNTEAFF TGTGCCATCAGGCAGGTCATGAACACTGAAGCTTTCTTT . TRBJ1-1 . TRBV10-3
CSVALASNTEAFF TGCAGCGTTGCTTTAGCATCGAACACTGAAGCTTTCTTT . TRBJ1-1 once TRBV29-1
CASITQGTNEKLFF TGTGCCAGCATCACACAGGGCACTAATGAAAAACTGTTTTTT . TRBJ1-4 . TRBV28
CASIPAGGVTGELFF TGTGCCAGCATCCCAGCGGGAGGAGTGACCGGGGAGCTGTTTTTT TRBD2 TRBJ2-2 . TRBV6-1
CASSPGQAHGGANVLTF TGTGCCAGCTCACCGGGACAGGCACACGGAGGGGCCAACGTCCTGACTTTC TRBD1 TRBJ2-6 few TRBV18
CASKKQGGTEAFF TGTGCCAGTAAAAAACAGGGGGGAACTGAAGCTTTCTTT TRBD1 TRBJ1-1 few TRBV28
CASSLLGTAVIYNEQFF TGCGCCAGCAGCTTGTTAGGCACAGCGGTGATTTACAATGAGCAGTTCTTC . TRBJ2-1 few TRBV5-1